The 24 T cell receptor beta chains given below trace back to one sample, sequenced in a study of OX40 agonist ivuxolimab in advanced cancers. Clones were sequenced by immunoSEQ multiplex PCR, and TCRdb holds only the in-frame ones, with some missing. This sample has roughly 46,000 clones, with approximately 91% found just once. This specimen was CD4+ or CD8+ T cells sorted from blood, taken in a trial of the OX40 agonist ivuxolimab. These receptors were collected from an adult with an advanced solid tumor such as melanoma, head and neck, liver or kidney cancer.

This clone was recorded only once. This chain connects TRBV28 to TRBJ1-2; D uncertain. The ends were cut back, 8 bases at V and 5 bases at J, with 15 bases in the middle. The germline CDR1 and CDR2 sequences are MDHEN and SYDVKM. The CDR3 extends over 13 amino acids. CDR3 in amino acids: CASRVEQFYGYTF. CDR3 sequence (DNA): TGTGCCAGCCGGGTGGAGCAATTTTATGGCTACACCTTC.

CDR3: CATQKDGYNEKLFF. The CDR3 nucleotides are TGTGCCACCCAGAAGGACGGATATAATGAAAAACTGTTTTTT. The V call is TRBV19, the J call TRBJ1-4; D uncertain. The length of the CDR3 is 14 residues. Trimming shortened V by 10 bases and J by 4 bases, and 16 bases separated the two germline ends. Per the germline V gene, CDR1 is LNHDA and CDR2 is SQIVND (reference sequence). Based on the CDR3 plus reference TRBV19 and TRBJ1-4, the full variable domain is DGGITQSPKYLFRKEGQNVTLSCEQNLNHDAMYWYRQDPGQGLRLIYYSQIVNDFQKGDIAEGYSVSREKKESFPLTVTSAQKNPTAFYLCATQKDGYNEKLFFGSGTQLSVL.

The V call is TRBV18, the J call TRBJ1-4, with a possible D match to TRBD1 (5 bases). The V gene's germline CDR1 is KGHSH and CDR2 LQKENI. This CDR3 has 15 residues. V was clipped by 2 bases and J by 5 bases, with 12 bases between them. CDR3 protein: CASSPGSGLNEKLFF. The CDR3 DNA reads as TGTGCCAGCTCACCAGGCTCAGGGTTGAATGAAAAACTGTTTTTT.

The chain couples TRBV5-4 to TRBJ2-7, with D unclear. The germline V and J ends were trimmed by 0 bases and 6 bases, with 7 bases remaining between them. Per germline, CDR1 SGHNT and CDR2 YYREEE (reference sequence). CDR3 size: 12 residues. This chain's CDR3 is CASSLATSEQYF. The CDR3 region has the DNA TGTGCCAGCAGCTTGGCCACGTCCGAGCAGTACTTC.

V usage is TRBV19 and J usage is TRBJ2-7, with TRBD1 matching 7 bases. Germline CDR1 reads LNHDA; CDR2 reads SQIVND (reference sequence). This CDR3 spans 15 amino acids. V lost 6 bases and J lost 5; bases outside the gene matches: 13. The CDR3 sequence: CASSLSGTVRNEQYF. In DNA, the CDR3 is TGTGCCAGTAGCCTATCCGGGACAGTTCGCAACGAGCAGTACTTC.

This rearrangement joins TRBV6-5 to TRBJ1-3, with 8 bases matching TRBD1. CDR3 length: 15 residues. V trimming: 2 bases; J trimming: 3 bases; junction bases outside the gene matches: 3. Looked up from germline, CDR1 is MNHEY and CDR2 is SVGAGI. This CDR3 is CASSYGQGYGNTIYF. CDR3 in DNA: TGTGCCAGCAGTTACGGACAGGGATATGGAAACACCATATATTTT.

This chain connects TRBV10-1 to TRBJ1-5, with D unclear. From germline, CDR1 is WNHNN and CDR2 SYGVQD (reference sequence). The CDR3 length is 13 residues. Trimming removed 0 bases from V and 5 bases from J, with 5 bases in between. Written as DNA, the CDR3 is TGCGCCAGCAGTGAGTCCGAGGATCAGCCCCAGCATTTT. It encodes CASSESEDQPQHF.

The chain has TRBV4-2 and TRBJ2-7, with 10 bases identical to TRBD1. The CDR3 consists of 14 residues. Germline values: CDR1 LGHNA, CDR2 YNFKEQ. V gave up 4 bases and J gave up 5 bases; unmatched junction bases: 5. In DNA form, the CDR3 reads TGTGCCAGCAGCCTTGGACAGGGGGTCCACGAGCAGTACTTC. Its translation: CASSLGQGVHEQYF.

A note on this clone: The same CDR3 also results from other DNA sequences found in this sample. The CDR3 bases are TGTGCCAGCGGAGGGACCTCGCATAGCAATCAGCCCCAGCATTTT. It specifies CASGGTSHSNQPQHF. The V gene is TRBV2, the J gene TRBJ1-5, with a weak D call TRBD1 (5 bases). CDR1 is SNHLY, CDR2 FYNNEI, per germline. The CDR3 runs 15 residues. Between the trimmed V and J ends, which lost 8 bases and 0 bases, there was a span of 14 bases.

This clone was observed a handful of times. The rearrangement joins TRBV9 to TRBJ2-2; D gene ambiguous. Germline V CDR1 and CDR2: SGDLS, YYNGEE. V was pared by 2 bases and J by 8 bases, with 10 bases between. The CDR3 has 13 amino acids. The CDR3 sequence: CASSVLESGELFF. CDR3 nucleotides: TGTGCCAGCAGCGTCTTGGAGTCGGGGGAGCTGTTTTTT.

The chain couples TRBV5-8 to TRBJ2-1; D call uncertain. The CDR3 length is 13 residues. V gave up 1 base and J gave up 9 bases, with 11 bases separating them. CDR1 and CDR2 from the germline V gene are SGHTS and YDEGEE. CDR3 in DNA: TGTGCCAGCAGCTTGATTCGGGTAGGTGAGCAGTTCTTC. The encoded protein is CASSLIRVGEQFF.

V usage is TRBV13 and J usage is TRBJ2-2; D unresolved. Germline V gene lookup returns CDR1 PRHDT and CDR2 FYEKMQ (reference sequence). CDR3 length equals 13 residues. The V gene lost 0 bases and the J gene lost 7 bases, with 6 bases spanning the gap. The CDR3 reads CASSLGSNGELFF. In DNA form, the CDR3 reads TGTGCCAGCAGCTTAGGGAGTAACGGGGAGCTGTTTTTT.

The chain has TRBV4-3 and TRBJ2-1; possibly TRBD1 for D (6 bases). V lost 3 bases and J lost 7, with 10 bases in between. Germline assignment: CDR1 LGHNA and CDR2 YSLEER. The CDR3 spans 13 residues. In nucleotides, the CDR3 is TGCGCCAGCAGCCATTCAGGGGCTAATGAGCAGTTCTTC. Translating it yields CASSHSGANEQFF.

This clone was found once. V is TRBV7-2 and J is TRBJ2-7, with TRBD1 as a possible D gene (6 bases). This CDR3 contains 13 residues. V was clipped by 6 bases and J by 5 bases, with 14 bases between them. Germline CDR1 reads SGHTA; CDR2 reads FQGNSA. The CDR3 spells CASSYYTGNEQYF. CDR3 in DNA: TGTGCCAGCAGTTACTATACAGGGAACGAGCAGTACTTC.

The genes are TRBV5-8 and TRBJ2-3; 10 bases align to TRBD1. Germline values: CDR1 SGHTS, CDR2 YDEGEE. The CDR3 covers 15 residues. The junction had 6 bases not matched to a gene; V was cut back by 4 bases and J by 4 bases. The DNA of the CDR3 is TGTGCCAGCAGCCAGGGACAGGGGATTGCAGATACGCAGTATTTT. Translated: CASSQGQGIADTQYF.

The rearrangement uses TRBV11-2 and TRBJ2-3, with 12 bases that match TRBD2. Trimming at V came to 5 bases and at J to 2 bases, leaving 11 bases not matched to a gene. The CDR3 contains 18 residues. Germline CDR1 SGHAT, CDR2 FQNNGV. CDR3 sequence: CASSRILAGGLHTDTQYF. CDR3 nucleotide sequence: TGTGCCAGCAGCCGAATACTAGCGGGAGGCCTCCACACAGATACGCAGTATTTT.

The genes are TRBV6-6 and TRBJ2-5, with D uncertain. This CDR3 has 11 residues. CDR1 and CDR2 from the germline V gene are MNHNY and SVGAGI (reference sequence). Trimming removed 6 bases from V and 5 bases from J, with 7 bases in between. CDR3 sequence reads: CASSHSETQYF. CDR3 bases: TGTGCCAGCAGCCACTCGGAGACCCAGTACTTC.

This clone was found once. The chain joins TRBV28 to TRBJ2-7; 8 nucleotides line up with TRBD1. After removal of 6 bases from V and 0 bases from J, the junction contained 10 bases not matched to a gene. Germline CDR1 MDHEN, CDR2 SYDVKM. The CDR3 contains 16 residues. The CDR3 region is CASSPRDRLRSYEQYF. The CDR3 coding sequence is TGTGCCAGCAGCCCGAGGGACAGGCTCCGCTCCTACGAGCAGTACTTC.

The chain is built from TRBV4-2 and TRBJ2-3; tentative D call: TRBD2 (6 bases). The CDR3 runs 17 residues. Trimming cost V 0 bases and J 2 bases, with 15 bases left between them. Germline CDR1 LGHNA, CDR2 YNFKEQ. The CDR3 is CASSQEDSGPITDTQYF. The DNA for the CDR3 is TGTGCCAGCAGCCAAGAGGATAGCGGCCCTATCACAGATACGCAGTATTTT.

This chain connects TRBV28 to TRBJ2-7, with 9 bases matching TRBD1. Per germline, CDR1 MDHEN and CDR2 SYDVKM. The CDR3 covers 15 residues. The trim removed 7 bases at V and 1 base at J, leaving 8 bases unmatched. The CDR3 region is CASIIRQGVSYEQYF. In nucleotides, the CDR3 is TGTGCCAGCATTATACGACAGGGGGTTTCCTACGAGCAGTACTTC. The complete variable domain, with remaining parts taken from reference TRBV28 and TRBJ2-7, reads DVKVTQSSRYLVKRTGEKVFLECVQDMDHENMFWYRQDPGLGLRLIYFSYDVKMKEKGDIPEGYSVSREKKERFSLILESASTNQTSMYLCASIIRQGVSYEQYFGPGTRLTVT.

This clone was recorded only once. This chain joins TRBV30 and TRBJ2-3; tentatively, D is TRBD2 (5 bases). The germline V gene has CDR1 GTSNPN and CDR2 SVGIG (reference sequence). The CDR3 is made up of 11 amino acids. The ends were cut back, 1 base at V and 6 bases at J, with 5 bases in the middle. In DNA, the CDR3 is TGTGCCTGGAGTGGGGAGGATACGCAGTATTTT. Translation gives CAWSGEDTQYF.

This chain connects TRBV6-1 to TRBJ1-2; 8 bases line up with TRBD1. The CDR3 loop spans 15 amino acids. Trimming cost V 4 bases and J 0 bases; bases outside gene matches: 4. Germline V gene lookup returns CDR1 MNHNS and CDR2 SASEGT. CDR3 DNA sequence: TGTGCCAGCAGTGTCAGGACAGGGTCTAACTATGGCTACACCTTC. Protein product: CASSVRTGSNYGYTF.

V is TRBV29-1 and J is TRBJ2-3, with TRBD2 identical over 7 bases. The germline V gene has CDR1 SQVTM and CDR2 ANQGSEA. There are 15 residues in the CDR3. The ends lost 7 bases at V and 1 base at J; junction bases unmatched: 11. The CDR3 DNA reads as TGCAGCGGGGGGTGGGCGGCGGGGGGCACAGATACGCAGTATTTT. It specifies CSGGWAAGGTDTQYF.

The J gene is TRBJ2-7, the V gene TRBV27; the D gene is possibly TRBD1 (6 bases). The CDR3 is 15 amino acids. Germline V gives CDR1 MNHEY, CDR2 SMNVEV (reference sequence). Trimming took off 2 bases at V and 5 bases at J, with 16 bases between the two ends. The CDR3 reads CASSLLARGAHEQYF. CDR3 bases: TGTGCCAGCAGTTTACTGGCCAGGGGTGCCCACGAGCAGTACTTC.